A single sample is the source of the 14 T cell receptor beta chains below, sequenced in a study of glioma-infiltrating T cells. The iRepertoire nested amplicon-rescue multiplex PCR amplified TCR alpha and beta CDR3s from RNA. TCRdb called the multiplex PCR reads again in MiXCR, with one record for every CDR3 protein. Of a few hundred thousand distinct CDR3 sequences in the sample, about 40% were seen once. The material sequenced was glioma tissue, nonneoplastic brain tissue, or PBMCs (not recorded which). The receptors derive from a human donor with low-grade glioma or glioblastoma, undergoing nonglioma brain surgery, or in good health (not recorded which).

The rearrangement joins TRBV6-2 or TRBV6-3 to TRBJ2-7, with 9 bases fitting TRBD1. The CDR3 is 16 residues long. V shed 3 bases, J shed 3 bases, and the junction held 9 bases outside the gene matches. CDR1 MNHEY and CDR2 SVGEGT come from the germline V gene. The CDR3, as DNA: TGTGCCAGCAGTTATCGTTTACAGGGGGCACTCTACGAGCAGTACTTC. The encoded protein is CASSYRLQGALYEQYF.

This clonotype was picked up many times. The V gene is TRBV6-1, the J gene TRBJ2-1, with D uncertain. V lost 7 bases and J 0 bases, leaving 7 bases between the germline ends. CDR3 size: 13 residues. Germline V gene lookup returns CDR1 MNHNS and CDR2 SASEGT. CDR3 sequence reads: CASTLSSYNEQFF. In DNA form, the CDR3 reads TGTGCCAGCACTCTGAGCTCCTACAATGAGCAGTTCTTC.

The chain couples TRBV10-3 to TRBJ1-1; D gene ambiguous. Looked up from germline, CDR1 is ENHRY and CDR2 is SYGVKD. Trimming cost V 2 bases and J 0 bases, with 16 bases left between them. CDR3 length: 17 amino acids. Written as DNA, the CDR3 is TGTGCCATCAGTGAGGCCCCCCTCGCAGGCTTGAACACTGAAGCTTTCTTT. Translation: CAISEAPLAGLNTEAFF.

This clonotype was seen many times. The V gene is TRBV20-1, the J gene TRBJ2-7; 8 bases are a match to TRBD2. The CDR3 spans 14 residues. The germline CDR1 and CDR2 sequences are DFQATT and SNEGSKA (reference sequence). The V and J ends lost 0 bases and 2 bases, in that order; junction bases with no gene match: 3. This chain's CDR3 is CSARDLLAAYEQYF. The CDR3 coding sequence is TGCAGTGCTAGAGATCTACTAGCGGCCTACGAGCAGTACTTC.

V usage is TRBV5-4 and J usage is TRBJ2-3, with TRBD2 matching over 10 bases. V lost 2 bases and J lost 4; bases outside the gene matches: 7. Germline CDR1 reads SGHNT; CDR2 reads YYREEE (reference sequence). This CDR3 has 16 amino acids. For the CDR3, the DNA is TGTGCCAGCAGCTTCCCTAGCGGGAGAATGGCAGATACGCAGTATTTT. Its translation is CASSFPSGRMADTQYF.

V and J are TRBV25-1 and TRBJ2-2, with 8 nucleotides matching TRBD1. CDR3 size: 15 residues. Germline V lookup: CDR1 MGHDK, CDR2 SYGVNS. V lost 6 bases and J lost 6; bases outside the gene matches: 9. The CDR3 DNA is TGTGCCAGCAGCCGCGACAGGGGCTGGGCCGGGGAGCTGTTTTTT. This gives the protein CASSRDRGWAGELFF.

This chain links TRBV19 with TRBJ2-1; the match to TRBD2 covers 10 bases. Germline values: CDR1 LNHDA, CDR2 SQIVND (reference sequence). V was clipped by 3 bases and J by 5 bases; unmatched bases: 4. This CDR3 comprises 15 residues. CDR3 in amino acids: CASSIGLAANNEQFF. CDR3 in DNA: TGTGCCAGTAGTATCGGACTAGCGGCCAACAATGAGCAGTTCTTC.

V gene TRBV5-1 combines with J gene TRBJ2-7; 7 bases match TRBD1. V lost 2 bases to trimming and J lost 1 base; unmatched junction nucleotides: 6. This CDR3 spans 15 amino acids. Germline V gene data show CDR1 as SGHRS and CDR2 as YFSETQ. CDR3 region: CASSLLTGFSYEQYF. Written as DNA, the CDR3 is TGCGCCAGCAGCTTATTGACAGGGTTTTCCTACGAGCAGTACTTC.

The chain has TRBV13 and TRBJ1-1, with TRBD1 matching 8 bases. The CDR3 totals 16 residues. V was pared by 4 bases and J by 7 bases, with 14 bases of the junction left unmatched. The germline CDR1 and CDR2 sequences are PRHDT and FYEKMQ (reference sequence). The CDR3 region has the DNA TGTGCCAGCAGCTCAGCCTCGACAGGGGAACTTGATGAAGCTTTCTTT. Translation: CASSSASTGELDEAFF.

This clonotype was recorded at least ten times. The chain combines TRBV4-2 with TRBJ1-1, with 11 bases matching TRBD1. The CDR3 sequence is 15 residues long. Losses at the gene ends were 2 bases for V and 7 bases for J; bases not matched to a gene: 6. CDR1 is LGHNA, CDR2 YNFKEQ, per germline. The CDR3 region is CASSQRTGGESEAFF. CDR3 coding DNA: TGTGCCAGCAGCCAAAGGACAGGGGGCGAGAGTGAAGCTTTCTTT.

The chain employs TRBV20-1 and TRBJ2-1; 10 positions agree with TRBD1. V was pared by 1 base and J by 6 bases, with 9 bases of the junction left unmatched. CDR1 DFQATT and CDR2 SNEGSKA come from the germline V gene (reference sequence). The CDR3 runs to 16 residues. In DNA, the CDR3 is TGCAGTGCTAGAGCTAGGGACAGGGGTTTTAGCAATGAGCAGTTCTTC. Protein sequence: CSARARDRGFSNEQFF.

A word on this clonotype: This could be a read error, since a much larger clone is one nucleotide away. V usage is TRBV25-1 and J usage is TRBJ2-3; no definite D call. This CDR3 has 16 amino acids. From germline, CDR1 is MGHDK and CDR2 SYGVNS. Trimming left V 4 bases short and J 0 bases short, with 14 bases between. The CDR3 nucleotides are TGTGCCAGCAGTGGCGGTCCTGACCGTAGCACAGATACGCAGTATTTT. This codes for CASSGGPDRSTDTQYF.

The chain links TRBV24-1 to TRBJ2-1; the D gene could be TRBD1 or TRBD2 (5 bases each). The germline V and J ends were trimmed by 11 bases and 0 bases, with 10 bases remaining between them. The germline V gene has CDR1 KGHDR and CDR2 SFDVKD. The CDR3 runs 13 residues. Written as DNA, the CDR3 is TGTGCCATCGGGGCGAGCTCCTACAATGAGCAGTTCTTC. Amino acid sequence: CAIGASSYNEQFF.

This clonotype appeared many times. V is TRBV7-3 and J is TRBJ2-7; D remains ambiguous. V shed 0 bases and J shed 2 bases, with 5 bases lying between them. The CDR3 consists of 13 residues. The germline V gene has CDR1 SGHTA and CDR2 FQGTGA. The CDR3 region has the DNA TGTGCCAGCAGCTTAACAAATACCTACGAGCAGTACTTC. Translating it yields CASSLTNTYEQYF.